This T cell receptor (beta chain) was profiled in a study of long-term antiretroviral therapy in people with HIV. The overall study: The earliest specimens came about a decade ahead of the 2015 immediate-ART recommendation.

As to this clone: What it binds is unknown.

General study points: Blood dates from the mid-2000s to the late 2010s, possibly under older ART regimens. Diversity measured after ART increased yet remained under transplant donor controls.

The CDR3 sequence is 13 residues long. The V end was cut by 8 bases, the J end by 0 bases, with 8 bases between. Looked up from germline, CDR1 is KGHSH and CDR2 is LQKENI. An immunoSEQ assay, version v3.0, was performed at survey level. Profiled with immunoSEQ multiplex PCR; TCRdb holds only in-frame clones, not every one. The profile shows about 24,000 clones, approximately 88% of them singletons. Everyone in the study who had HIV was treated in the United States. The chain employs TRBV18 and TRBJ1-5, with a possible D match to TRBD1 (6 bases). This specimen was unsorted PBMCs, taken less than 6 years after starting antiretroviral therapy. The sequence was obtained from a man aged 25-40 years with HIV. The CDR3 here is CASATGSNQPQHF. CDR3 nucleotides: TGTGCCAGCGCGACAGGTAGCAATCAGCCCCAGCATTTT.